What follows describes a single T cell receptor (beta chain). There are many counts of this clonotype. Its antigen remains unidentified. No base qualities exist here, and no much larger clone lies one base off it. Sequencing instrument: Illumina HiSeq 1500. TCRdb reprocessed the public reads (quality trimming at Q25 with fastp, clone calling with MiXCR) and kept in-frame beta chains. Each entry is one CDR3 protein sequence, shown with its most common DNA and genes. Across this sample there are under 30,000 distinct CDR3 sequences, with roughly 20% seen only once. Of the sample, 91% falls within the top ten clones. This entry is derived from a study of T cell repertoires in cytomegalovirus infection (dated by TCRdb to the late 2010s). About the investigation overall: Recently identified HLA-C-restricted CMV epitopes, whose presentation resists viral immunomodulation, were targeted by peptide stimulations together with well-studied HLA-B-restricted epitopes. The HLA type of each donor mattered for the analysis, because public TCR beta signatures pointed to carriage of CMV infection along with the matching HLA type. What the work shows at the level of the full study, not this receptor alone: In the ex vivo response, HLA-C-restricted CMV-specific TCR beta clonotypes were dominant, and in two of eight donors the single most frequent clonotype came from this HLA-C-restricted group. In both this cohort and an independent cohort of 352 donors, the cumulative frequency of public TCR beta family members distinguished carriers of CMV infection plus the relevant HLA type.

Reading the label with the study, this specimen's treatment or condition is: in vitro stimulation with specific CMV peptide epitopes to enrich CMV-specific T cells. Sequencing was performed on CD8+ T cells from cultured PBMCs, taken from culture after CMV antigen stimulation. This sequence was found in a human donor in good health (CMV status not recorded). Some clones in this sample may be carry-over from other donors' samples.

CDR3 reads: CASSLGPTSNQPQHF. The sequenced DNA is TGTGCCAGCAGCTTAGGACCGACGAGCAATCAGCCCCAGCATTTT. This chain joins TRBV7-8 to TRBJ1-5; the D gene assignment is ambiguous. CDR3 length: 15 amino acids, cysteine to phenylalanine. CDR3 DNA is the only sequence kept; it has 45 bases, read in frame from the first base. V drops 1 base and J drops 1 base, leaving 8 bases in between. In the germline V gene, CDR1 corresponds to SGHVS and CDR2 to FQNEAQ. The CDR3, completed at both ends by the reference TRBV7-8 and TRBJ1-5 genes, gives the full variable domain GAGVSQSPRYKVAKRGQDVALRCDPISGHVSLFWYQQALGQGPEFLTYFQNEAQLDKSGLPSDRFFAERPEGSVSTLKIQRTQQEDSAVYLCASSLGPTSNQPQHFGDGTRLSIL.